The 16 T cell receptor beta chains listed next were all sequenced from one sample in a study of regulatory T cells in long-lasting Graves disease. Arm-PCR with iRepertoire HTBI primers amplified the CDR3 regions for these TCR beta libraries. TCRdb itself ran the multiplex PCR reads through MiXCR, one entry per CDR3 protein. The repertoire has a few hundred thousand distinct CDR3 sequences, about 16% of them found once; the top ten carry 20% to 25%. Regarding time point: newly diagnosed GD, antithyroid drugs for less than 3 months. There was RNA extracted from PBMCs, and the TCR library was made from it. These data were likewise used in another study, on T cells in Graves' hyperthyroidism and ophthalmopathy.

The sequenced sample was peripheral blood mononuclear cells (PBMCs), obtained at new diagnosis, from a patient treated with antithyroid drugs. The receptors come from a young woman with Graves disease.

This clonotype occurred a few times. V is TRBV15 and J is TRBJ2-1; D tentatively reads TRBD1 or TRBD2 (5 bases each). CDR3 length: 14 amino acids. V was trimmed by 0 bases and J by 7 bases, leaving 10 bases between them. Germline V gene data show CDR1 as LNHNV and CDR2 as YYDKDF (reference sequence). CDR3 protein: CATSRDGTENEQFF. CDR3 bases: TGTGCCACCAGCAGAGATGGGACCGAGAATGAGCAGTTCTTC.

The rearrangement joins TRBV27 to TRBJ2-1; the D call may be TRBD1 or TRBD2 (5 bases each). This CDR3 is 15 amino acids long. The germline V and J ends were trimmed by 5 bases and 9 bases, with 20 bases remaining between them. Germline-derived CDR1 and CDR2 are MNHEY and SMNVEV (reference sequence). The CDR3 loop is CASSARDGPKSEQFF. The CDR3 nucleotides read TGTGCCAGCAGTGCCCGGGACGGGCCTAAGAGTGAGCAGTTCTTC.

This clonotype was seen a handful of times. The chain uses TRBV28 and TRBJ2-1; 10 positions match TRBD2. The CDR3 consists of 14 residues. Germline V gene data show CDR1 as MDHEN and CDR2 as SYDVKM. Trimming at V came to 6 bases and at J to 5 bases, leaving 4 bases not matched to a gene. CDR3 loop: CASRRGLADNEQFF. The CDR3 DNA is TGTGCCAGCAGAAGAGGACTAGCGGACAATGAGCAGTTCTTC.

The rearrangement links TRBV30 to TRBJ2-2; D remains ambiguous. V gave up 0 bases and J gave up 6 bases, with 8 bases separating them. CDR3 length: 13 residues. CDR1 and CDR2 from the germline V gene are GTSNPN and SVGIG (reference sequence). The CDR3 reads CAWSVRVPGELFF. The CDR3 DNA reads TGTGCCTGGAGTGTACGAGTGCCCGGGGAGCTGTTTTTT.

This clonotype was recorded many times. The rearrangement joins TRBV12-3 or TRBV12-4 to TRBJ1-6; maybe TRBD1 (5 bases). The V and J ends lost 5 bases and 14 bases respectively, with 13 bases between them. The CDR3 is 12 residues long. The CDR3 loop reads CASSRGLRALHF. Here the CDR3 DNA reads TGTGCCAGCAGTCGGGGCTTAAGGGCCCTCCACTTT.

This clonotype came up many times. The chain carries TRBV7-2 and TRBJ2-3; no firm D call. CDR1 and CDR2 (germline): SGHTA, FQGNSA. The V end lost 1 base, the J end lost 0 bases, and 8 bases lay between the germline ends. This CDR3 has 15 amino acids. CDR3 nucleotide sequence: TGTGCCAGCAGCTTAGTACGTTTTAGCACAGATACGCAGTATTTT. This encodes CASSLVRFSTDTQYF.

This clonotype was seen at least ten times. This sequence joins TRBV15 and TRBJ2-7; 13 nucleotides line up with TRBD2. This CDR3 has 16 amino acids. CDR1 LNHNV and CDR2 YYDKDF come from the germline V gene (reference sequence). V lost 3 bases, J lost 6 bases, and 8 bases stayed unmatched. The CDR3: CATSREPGLAGLEQYF. The CDR3 DNA is TGTGCCACCAGCAGGGAACCGGGACTAGCGGGACTCGAGCAGTACTTC.

This clonotype was observed a few times. In DNA, the CDR3 is TGCGCCAGCAGTCCCACAACGAACACCGGGGAGCTGTTTTTT. As protein: CASSPTTNTGELFF. This chain links TRBV10-1 with TRBJ2-2; D unresolved. This CDR3 is 14 amino acids long. The ends were cut back, 5 bases at V and 0 bases at J, with 7 bases in the middle. Germline CDR1 WNHNN, CDR2 SYGVQD (reference sequence).

The V and J genes are TRBV7-2 and TRBJ2-7, with 11 positions matching TRBD2. There are 15 residues in the CDR3. Germline V gene sequence: CDR1 SGHTA, CDR2 FQGNSA. The V gene end was trimmed by 5 bases and the J gene end by 0 bases; junction bases not matched to a gene: 3. The CDR3 nucleotides read TGTGCCAGCAGCCATACTAGCGGGGGCTCCTACGAGCAGTACTTC. Translation: CASSHTSGGSYEQYF. The full variable domain, in which reference TRBV7-2 and TRBJ2-7 provide the parts outside the CDR3, is GAGVSQSPSNKVTEKGKDVELRCDPISGHTALYWYRQSLGQGLEFLIYFQGNSAPDKSGLPSDRFSAERTGGSVSTLTIQRTQQEDSAVYLCASSHTSGGSYEQYFGPGTRLTVT.

This clonotype was counted at least ten times. This chain uses TRBV20-1 with TRBJ2-1; TRBD2 matches 7 bases. The germline CDR1 and CDR2 sequences are DFQATT and SNEGSKA (reference sequence). This CDR3 is 14 amino acids long. Trimming at V came to 1 base and at J to 5 bases, leaving 5 bases not matched to a gene. CDR3 DNA: TGCAGTGCTAGAGTACTAGCGCCGAACAATGAGCAGTTCTTC. This sequence encodes CSARVLAPNNEQFF.

J is TRBJ2-1 and V is TRBV25-1, with D hard to call. V lost 2 bases and J 12 bases, leaving 8 bases between the germline ends. Germline CDR1 MGHDK, CDR2 SYGVNS. The CDR3 sequence is 11 residues long. The CDR3 protein is CASSEGPRQFF. CDR3 nucleotides: TGTGCCAGCAGTGAAGGACCAAGGCAGTTCTTC.

This clonotype occurred many times. The chain has TRBV7-9 and TRBJ2-1; 11 nucleotides match TRBD2. This CDR3 is 15 amino acids long. The germline CDR1 and CDR2 sequences are SEHNR and FQNEAQ (reference sequence). With V trimmed by 5 bases and J by 7 bases, 7 bases remained unmatched. The CDR3 spells CASSPTSGSRNEQFF. DNA of the CDR3: TGTGCCAGCAGCCCCACTAGCGGGAGTCGAAATGAGCAGTTCTTC.

This clonotype was counted only a few times. This chain connects TRBV15 to TRBJ1-5, with TRBD1 matching over 8 bases. The V gene's germline CDR1 is LNHNV and CDR2 YYDKDF (reference sequence). CDR3 length equals 14 residues. Unmatched junction bases numbered 3, after V lost 3 bases and J lost 5 bases. The CDR3 nucleotides are TGTGCCACCAGCAGCAGGGGGCTAGATCAGCCCCAGCATTTT. Translated, it gives CATSSRGLDQPQHF.

This sequence joins TRBV14 and TRBJ2-1; D is possibly TRBD2 (6 bases). Germline values: CDR1 SGHDN, CDR2 FVKESK. CDR3 length: 16 amino acids. Trimming left V 1 base short and J 3 bases short, with 13 bases between. CDR3 nucleotides: TGTGCCAGCAGCCAAGTCCTAGCGAGGAACTACAATGAGCAGTTCTTC. The encoded protein is CASSQVLARNYNEQFF.

A note on this clonotype: Only one base separates this from a far larger clonotype, so it likely reflects a read error. The chain joins TRBV12-3 or TRBV12-4 to TRBJ2-1; D may be TRBD2 (5 bases). V was trimmed by 6 bases and J by 10 bases, leaving 19 bases between them. The CDR3 loop spans 14 amino acids. CDR3 loop: CASSLGLISYEQFF. As DNA, the CDR3 is TGTGCCAGCAGCCTCGGACTTATCTCCTACGAGCAGTTCTTC.

This clonotype was seen ten or more times. V usage is TRBV28 and J usage is TRBJ2-7, with D perhaps TRBD1 or TRBD2 (5 bases each). The CDR3 is made up of 15 amino acids. In germline, CDR1 is MDHEN, CDR2 SYDVKM. V lost 5 bases, J lost 6 bases, and 20 bases lay in between. This CDR3 is CASSGGGQGLSEQYF. The CDR3 DNA sequence: TGTGCCAGCAGTGGGGGTGGCCAAGGGCTCTCCGAGCAGTACTTC.